A single sample is the source of the 5 T cell receptor beta chains below, sequenced in a study of cytomegalovirus exposure and HLA in healthy donors. The study ran its PCR with 60 Vbeta and 13 Jbeta primers. Only in-frame clones appear in the TCRdb table, and some are missing; sequencing was by immunoSEQ multiplex PCR. The data show under 200,000 clones, 65% to 80% seen once. Sequencing was performed on PBMCs. The receptors were sampled from a woman aged 40 to 49 in good health and CMV-seropositive.

This CDR3 is CASSDPSGGAIYEQFF. The CDR3 DNA reads as TGTGCCAGCAGTGACCCTAGCGGGGGGGCCATCTATGAGCAGTTCTTC. This rearrangement joins TRBV25-1 to TRBJ2-1, with TRBD2 matching 12 bases. Germline V gene sequence: CDR1 MGHDK, CDR2 SYGVNS. Trimming cost V 3 bases and J 8 bases; bases outside gene matches: 8. The CDR3 consists of 16 residues.

CDR3 in DNA: TGTGCCAGCAGTCCCGGCGGATTCGGGGTTGGATACGAGCAGTACTTC. Amino acids: CASSPGGFGVGYEQYF. V is TRBV28 and J is TRBJ2-7; D perhaps matches TRBD2 (5 bases). The CDR3 extends over 16 amino acids. Trimming stripped 5 bases from V and 4 bases from J, with 21 bases between. CDR1 and CDR2 from the germline V gene are MDHEN and SYDVKM. The entire variable domain, with the rest obtained from reference TRBV28 and TRBJ2-7, is as follows: DVKVTQSSRYLVKRTGEKVFLECVQDMDHENMFWYRQDPGLGLRLIYFSYDVKMKEKGDIPEGYSVSREKKERFSLILESASTNQTSMYLCASSPGGFGVGYEQYFGPGTRLTVT.

This clone was counted once. The rearrangement links TRBV30 to TRBJ1-3, with D possibly matching TRBD1 (5 bases). Per germline, CDR1 GTSNPN and CDR2 SVGIG (reference sequence). The germline V and J ends were trimmed by 2 bases and 1 base, with 15 bases remaining between them. The CDR3 runs 16 residues. The CDR3 region is CAWSLDSFESGNTIYF. The CDR3, as DNA: TGTGCCTGGAGTCTTGACAGTTTTGAATCTGGAAACACCATATATTTT.

The chain links TRBV5-1 to TRBJ2-3; 7 bases align to TRBD2. There are 16 residues in the CDR3. V lost 0 bases, J lost 3 bases, and 7 bases stayed unmatched. Germline V gene lookup returns CDR1 SGHRS and CDR2 YFSETQ. The CDR3 sequence is CASSLARGAGTDTQYF. In nucleotides, the CDR3 is TGCGCCAGCAGCTTGGCCAGAGGAGCGGGGACAGATACGCAGTATTTT.

The chain uses TRBV6-6 and TRBJ1-1; no clear D. CDR1 is MNHNY, CDR2 SVGAGI, per germline (reference sequence). The V gene lost 6 bases and the J gene lost 6 bases, with 14 bases spanning the gap. CDR3 size: 13 residues. This chain's CDR3 is CASSPVSFSEAFF. CDR3 DNA: TGTGCCAGCAGCCCCGTCTCGTTTTCTGAAGCTTTCTTT.